The 21 T cell receptor beta chains below come from one sample, sequenced in a study of T cell repertoires in cytomegalovirus infection. No antigen has been identified for these receptors. Each CDR3 protein is one row after TCRdb ran MiXCR on the reads. The sample comprises approximately 140,000 distinct CDR3 sequences, roughly a quarter of which are singletons, and 30% to 40% rests with the top ten. Sample: PBMCs, sequenced either directly or after in vitro stimulation (not recorded which). These receptor sequences come from a human donor in good health (CMV status not recorded). Some clones in this sample may be carry-over from other donors' samples.

The CDR3 DNA sequence: TGTGCCAGCAGCTTTTTACCCGGGACAGGGGACACTGAAGCTTTCTTT. Translating gives CASSFLPGTGDTEAFF. This chain uses TRBV27 with TRBJ1-1, with 10 bases matching TRBD1. CDR1 MNHEY and CDR2 SMNVEV come from the germline V gene (reference sequence). The CDR3 extends over 16 amino acids. Losses at the gene ends were 6 bases for V and 3 bases for J; bases not matched to a gene: 10.

The table lists this clonotype with many counts. This chain connects TRBV11-2 to TRBJ2-1, with TRBD1 identical over 9 bases. The V segment lost 5 bases and the J segment 0 bases; nucleotides outside the gene matches: 17. This CDR3 has 20 amino acids. From germline, CDR1 is SGHAT and CDR2 FQNNGV. This CDR3 is CASSLRTGVGSLSSYNEQFF. The CDR3 nucleotides read TGTGCCAGCAGCCTGCGGACAGGGGTGGGTTCTTTAAGCTCCTACAATGAGCAGTTCTTC.

This clonotype was detected only a few times. The chain uses TRBV6-1 and TRBJ1-1; D ambiguous. The V gene lost 6 bases and the J gene lost 10 bases, with 21 bases spanning the gap. The germline V gene has CDR1 MNHNS and CDR2 SASEGT. The CDR3 covers 14 residues. CDR3: CASRNYRALSVAFF. CDR3 DNA: TGTGCCAGCAGGAATTACCGGGCATTGTCTGTAGCTTTCTTT.

This clonotype was counted ten times or more. The V gene is TRBV9, the J gene TRBJ2-5; 8 nucleotides line up with TRBD2. V was pared by 0 bases and J by 4 bases, with 5 bases of the junction left unmatched. Looked up from germline, CDR1 is SGDLS and CDR2 is YYNGEE. The CDR3 sequence is 15 residues long. CDR3 amino acids: CASSVGSGSAETQYF. In DNA form, the CDR3 reads TGTGCCAGCAGCGTAGGCAGCGGGAGCGCAGAGACCCAGTACTTC. The full variable domain, rest sourced from reference TRBV9 and TRBJ2-5, is DSGVTQTPKHLITATGQRVTLRCSPRSGDLSVYWYQQSLDQGLQFLIQYYNGEERAKGNILERFSAQQFPDLHSELNLSSLELGDSALYFCASSVGSGSAETQYFGPGTRLLVL.

The rearrangement joins TRBV4-3 to TRBJ2-4, with D possibly matching TRBD1 (6 bases). Germline CDR1 reads LGHNA; CDR2 reads YSLEER. Trimming cost V 0 bases and J 2 bases, with 11 bases left between them. CDR3 size: 16 residues. The CDR3 bases are TGCGCCAGCAGCCAAGATAAACAGGGAACCAAAAACATTCAGTACTTC. Its translation: CASSQDKQGTKNIQYF.

This clonotype has more than one count but fewer than ten. The V gene is TRBV5-6, the J gene TRBJ2-5; D is unresolved. Germline V gene lookup returns CDR1 SGHDT and CDR2 YYEEEE. The V and J ends lost 2 bases and 1 base respectively, with 9 bases between them. The CDR3 sequence is 14 residues long. CDR3 DNA sequence: TGTGCCAGCAGCTTCCGACGGGCCCAAGAGACCCAGTACTTC. Protein: CASSFRRAQETQYF. Combining the CDR3 with reference TRBV5-6 and TRBJ2-5 gives the whole variable domain DAGVTQSPTHLIKTRGQQVTLRCSPKSGHDTVSWYQQALGQGPQFIFQYYEEEERQRGNFPDRFSGHQFPNYSSELNVNALLLGDSALYLCASSFRRAQETQYFGPGTRLLVL.

The chain uses TRBV6-6 and TRBJ2-3, with TRBD2 matching 11 bases. V lost 0 bases, J lost 2 bases, and 4 bases stayed unmatched. CDR3 length: 17 amino acids. Germline assignment: CDR1 MNHNY and CDR2 SVGAGI (reference sequence). The CDR3 sequence: CASSYSRLAGPTDTQYF. The CDR3 nucleotides read TGTGCCAGCAGTTACTCGAGACTAGCGGGACCCACAGATACGCAGTATTTT.

This chain links TRBV14 with TRBJ1-4, with D uncertain. The CDR3 has 15 amino acids. Germline values: CDR1 SGHDN, CDR2 FVKESK. V lost 4 bases and J 5 bases, leaving 14 bases between the germline ends. This CDR3 is CASSRPGGSNEKLFF. In DNA, the CDR3 is TGTGCCAGCAGCCGACCAGGCGGCAGCAATGAAAAACTGTTTTTT.

This rearrangement joins TRBV28 to TRBJ1-2; 7 positions match TRBD1. The germline V gene has CDR1 MDHEN and CDR2 SYDVKM. The CDR3 sequence is 14 residues long. Trimming cost V 6 bases and J 1 base; bases outside gene matches: 5. CDR3 DNA sequence: TGTGCCAGCAGCCCGACAGGGAGTAACTATGGCTACACCTTC. This translates into CASSPTGSNYGYTF.

The chain carries TRBV7-2 and TRBJ2-1, with 9 bases that match TRBD1. Germline V CDR1 and CDR2: SGHTA, FQGNSA. This CDR3 comprises 14 residues. J lost 7 bases, V lost 5 bases, and 6 bases had no gene match. CDR3 amino acids: CASSGRQGENEQFF. For the CDR3, the DNA is TGTGCCAGCAGCGGCCGACAGGGGGAGAATGAGCAGTTCTTC.

This clonotype has a handful of counts. This sequence joins TRBV19 and TRBJ1-5; 12 bases agree with TRBD1. After removal of 3 bases from V and 5 bases from J, the junction contained 5 bases not matched to a gene. Germline CDR1 is LNHDA and CDR2 is SQIVND (reference sequence). The CDR3 has 16 residues. CDR3 in DNA: TGTGCCAGTAGTATGTGGGGACAGGGGGCCTATCAGCCCCAGCATTTT. Protein sequence: CASSMWGQGAYQPQHF.

The chain has TRBV10-3 and TRBJ2-2, with 11 nucleotides matching TRBD2. After removal of 6 bases from V and 7 bases from J, the junction contained 1 base not matched to a gene. Germline V gene lookup returns CDR1 ENHRY and CDR2 SYGVKD. The CDR3 consists of 13 residues. CDR3 coding DNA: TGTGCCATCAGACTAGCGGGAGACGGGGAGCTGTTTTTT. Its protein product is CAIRLAGDGELFF.

The table lists this clonotype with a few counts. The chain couples TRBV9 to TRBJ2-7; 7 bases are a match to TRBD2. The CDR3 has 14 residues. Germline lookup yields CDR1 SGDLS and CDR2 YYNGEE. With 2 bases clipped from V and 9 bases from J, the junction kept 11 bases outside the gene matches. The CDR3 loop is CASSVDGRLHRQYF. The CDR3 region has the DNA TGTGCCAGCAGCGTGGACGGGAGGCTACACCGGCAGTACTTC.

The V gene is TRBV27, the J gene TRBJ2-1; D remains ambiguous. Germline V gives CDR1 MNHEY, CDR2 SMNVEV (reference sequence). V lost 5 bases and J 6 bases, leaving 20 bases between the germline ends. The length of the CDR3 is 16 residues. Written as DNA, the CDR3 is TGTGCCAGCAGTATGATCTCTATTAGGGTCCTCAATGAGCAGTTCTTC. Protein sequence: CASSMISIRVLNEQFF.

The CDR3 nucleotides read TGTGCCAGCAGCTACAGGGGGCAGGGGACTGAAGCTTTCTTT. This translates into CASSYRGQGTEAFF. This rearrangement joins TRBV12-3 or TRBV12-4 to TRBJ1-1, with TRBD1 identical over 9 bases. The CDR3 covers 14 residues. Losses at the gene ends were 6 bases for V and 5 bases for J; bases not matched to a gene: 7.

This clonotype was seen only a few times. This chain connects TRBV11-2 to TRBJ2-5; D possibly corresponds to TRBD2 (5 bases). V was clipped by 2 bases and J by 2 bases, with 15 bases between them. Germline CDR1 reads SGHAT; CDR2 reads FQNNGV. The CDR3 contains 16 residues. The CDR3 reads CASSLLALATQETQYF. In DNA, the CDR3 is TGTGCCAGCAGCTTATTAGCGCTAGCAACTCAAGAGACCCAGTACTTC.

The CDR3, as DNA: TGTGCCAGCAGCTTGTACGGGACAGGGCGAGGCACTGAAGCTTTCTTT. Protein product: CASSLYGTGRGTEAFF. The V gene is TRBV5-5, the J gene TRBJ1-1; 9 bases match TRBD1. The CDR3 spans 16 residues. With V trimmed by 1 base and J by 4 bases, 8 bases remained unmatched. Germline lookup yields CDR1 SGHKS and CDR2 YYEKEE (reference sequence).

CDR3 in DNA: TGCAGTGCTAGAGGGGACGGAACCTACGAGCAGTACTTC. Translation: CSARGDGTYEQYF. This chain joins TRBV20-1 and TRBJ2-7; D is tentatively TRBD1 or TRBD2 (5 bases each). V was clipped by 1 base and J by 2 bases, with 9 bases between them. This CDR3 has 13 residues. CDR1 DFQATT and CDR2 SNEGSKA come from the germline V gene (reference sequence).

This clonotype has at least ten counts. V is TRBV7-2 and J is TRBJ1-5; 11 nucleotides align to TRBD1. With 4 bases clipped from V and 6 bases from J, the junction kept 2 bases outside the gene matches. Germline V gene sequence: CDR1 SGHTA, CDR2 FQGNSA. The CDR3 sequence is 14 residues long. The CDR3 protein is CASSYGTGGQPQHF. The CDR3 coding sequence is TGTGCCAGCAGCTACGGGACAGGGGGTCAGCCCCAGCATTTT.

This clonotype was seen more than once but under ten times. The rearrangement joins TRBV6-2 or TRBV6-3 to TRBJ2-7; no firm D call. The CDR3 has 11 amino acids. V gave up 6 bases and J gave up 3 bases, with 6 bases separating them. Germline CDR1 reads MNHEY; CDR2 reads SVGEGT. The CDR3 loop is CASRKFYEQYV. The CDR3 DNA reads as TGTGCCAGCAGGAAGTTCTACGAGCAGTACGTC.

The chain employs TRBV18 and TRBJ1-3; no reliable D call. Trimming pared 0 bases from V and 0 bases from J, leaving 6 bases between. Per germline, CDR1 KGHSH and CDR2 LQKENI. CDR3 length: 15 residues. The CDR3 here is CASSPPNRSGNTIYF. The CDR3 nucleotides read TGTGCCAGCTCACCACCCAATCGCTCTGGAAACACCATATATTTT.